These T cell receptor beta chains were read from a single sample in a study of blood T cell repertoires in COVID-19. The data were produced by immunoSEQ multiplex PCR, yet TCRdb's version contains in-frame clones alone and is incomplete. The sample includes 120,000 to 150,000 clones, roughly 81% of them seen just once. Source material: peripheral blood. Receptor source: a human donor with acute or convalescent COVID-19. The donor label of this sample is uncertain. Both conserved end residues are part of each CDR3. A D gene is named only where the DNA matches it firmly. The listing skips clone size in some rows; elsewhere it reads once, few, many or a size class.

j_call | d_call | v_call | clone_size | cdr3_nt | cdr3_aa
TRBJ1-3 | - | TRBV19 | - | TGTGCCAGTAGTATCCCAGGGGCAACAGACACCATATATTTT | CASSIPGATDTIYF
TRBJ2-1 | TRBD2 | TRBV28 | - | TGTGCCAGCAGTTTATGGTCCCGGGGGGATGAGCAGTTCTTC | CASSLWSRGDEQFF
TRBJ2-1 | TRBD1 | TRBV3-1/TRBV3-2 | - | TGTGCCAGCAGACGGGACAGGGCGTCGGTGGGTGAGCAGTTCTTC | CASRRDRASVGEQFF
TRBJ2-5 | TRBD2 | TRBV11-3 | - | TGTGCCAGCAGCTCAGGACTAGCGGGACAAGAGACCCAGTACTTC | CASSSGLAGQETQYF
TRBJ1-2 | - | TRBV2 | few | TGTGCCAGCAGTATTACAGTTCTAGTGGGGGGTCTCAGTGGCTACACCTTC | CASSITVLVGGLSGYTF
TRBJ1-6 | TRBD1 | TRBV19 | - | TGTGCCAGTAGTCCCGGGACAGGGTTTGGGAATTCACCCCTCCACTTT | CASSPGTGFGNSPLHF
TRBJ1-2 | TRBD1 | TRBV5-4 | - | TGTGCCAGCAGCCCAGACAGGGGACAGCTCTATGGCTACACCTTC | CASSPDRGQLYGYTF
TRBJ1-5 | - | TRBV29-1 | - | TGCAGCGTTGGGTCACAGGTCAATCAGCCCCAGCATTTT | CSVGSQVNQPQHF
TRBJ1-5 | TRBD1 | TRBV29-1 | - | TGCAGCGTCGGGACAGGGGTCGATCAGCCCCAGCATTTT | CSVGTGVDQPQHF
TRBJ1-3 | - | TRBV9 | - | TGTGCCAGCAGCGCCGGTCCGGCGGTCTCTGGAAACACCATATATTTT | CASSAGPAVSGNTIYF
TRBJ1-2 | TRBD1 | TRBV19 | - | TGTGCCAGTAATCCGGGACAGGGCTATGGCTACACCTTC | CASNPGQGYGYTF
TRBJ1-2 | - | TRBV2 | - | TGTGCCAGCAGTCTCGGAGCGGGATCGACCTTC | CASSLGAGSTF
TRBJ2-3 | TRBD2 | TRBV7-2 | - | TGTGCCAGCAGCCCAGATACTAGCGGGAGGGCCCTGGGTACGCAGTATTTT | CASSPDTSGRALGTQYF
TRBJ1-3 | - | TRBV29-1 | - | TGCAGCGTACTATCCTACGGGGGAGTGGGGTTATCTGGAAACACCATATATTTT | CSVLSYGGVGLSGNTIYF
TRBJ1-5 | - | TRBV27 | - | TGTGCCAGCAGCCCCGAGAAGACAACCAATCAGCCCCAGCATTTT | CASSPEKTTNQPQHF
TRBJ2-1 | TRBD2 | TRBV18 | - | TGTGCCAGCTCACCACCCTTGGGACTAGCGGGAGTAGGGGATGAGCAGTTCTTC | CASSPPLGLAGVGDEQFF
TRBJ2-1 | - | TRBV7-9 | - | TGTGCCAGCAGCTTAGTCTCCACTAGTGAGCAGTTCTTC | CASSLVSTSEQFF
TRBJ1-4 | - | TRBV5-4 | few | TGTGCCAGCAGCTTGAAAGGGGTGGAGGAAAAACTGTTTTTT | CASSLKGVEEKLFF
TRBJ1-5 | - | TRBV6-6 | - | TGTGCCAGCAGTTACTCATTGACAGGTTTAAATCAGCCCCAGCATTTT | CASSYSLTGLNQPQHF
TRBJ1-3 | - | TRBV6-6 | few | TGTGCCAGCCGAGGGACTCTCTCTGGAAACACCATATATTTT | CASRGTLSGNTIYF
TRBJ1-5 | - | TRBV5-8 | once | TGTGCCAGCAGCTTGGCAGGGTCAGGCAGACAGCCCCAGCATTTT | CASSLAGSGRQPQHF
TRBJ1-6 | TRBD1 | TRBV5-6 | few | TGTGCCAGCAGCTTAACAACAGGGGTGAACTCACCCCTCCACTTT | CASSLTTGVNSPLHF
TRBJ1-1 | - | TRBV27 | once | TGTGCCAGCAGTGAGCCGAACACTGAAGCTTTCTTT | CASSEPNTEAFF
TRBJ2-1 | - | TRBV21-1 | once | TGTGCCAGCAGCACGAGAACTGAAGTCCTAGCGGAGGCATACAATGAGCAGTTCTTC | CASSTRTEVLAEAYNEQFF
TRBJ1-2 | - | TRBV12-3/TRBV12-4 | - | TGTGCCAGCAGTAAGATCGGCGGTGGCTACACCTTC | CASSKIGGGYTF
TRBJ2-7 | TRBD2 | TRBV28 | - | TGTGCCAGCAGCTTTGGGCGCGGGGGGTACGAGCAGTACTTC | CASSFGRGGYEQYF
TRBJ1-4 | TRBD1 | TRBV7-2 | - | TGTGCCAGCAACGAACAGGGGAGAAATGAAAAACTGTTTTTT | CASNEQGRNEKLFF